This TCR beta chain is from a study of T cells expressing NK-cell markers. In the study overall: From sorted CD3+CD56+NKG2C+, CD3+CD56+NKG2C- and CD3+CD56-NKG2C+ T cells came the TCR beta repertoires.

Generation of TCR beta cDNA was performed by 5'RACE template switching incorporating UMIs. TCRdb re-called the 5' RACE reads, yielding one record per CDR3 amino acid sequence without DNA. The table for this sample gives around 380,000 distinct CDR3 sequences. Regarding the study as a whole: The CD3+CD56-NKG2C+ fraction was also led by these clonotypes in several donors. As a fraction of CD8+ T cells, dominant NKG2C+ clonotypes reached about 1.0-7.5% in 5 to 7 donors.

A word on this clonotype: Its specificity is not known.

The CDR3 has 16 amino acids. Germline V gene data show CDR1 as DFQATT and CDR2 as SNEGSKA (reference sequence). The sequence derives from a woman aged 50 to 60 in good health. Sequenced material: blood T cells: a sorted CD56 or NKG2C T cell subset, CD4+ or CD8+ T cells, or bulk PBMC T cells (not recorded which). This chain links TRBV20-1 with TRBJ2-3; checking the TCRdb D call of TRBD2 is not possible without DNA. The CDR3 loop is CSALRRGRAGTDTQYF.